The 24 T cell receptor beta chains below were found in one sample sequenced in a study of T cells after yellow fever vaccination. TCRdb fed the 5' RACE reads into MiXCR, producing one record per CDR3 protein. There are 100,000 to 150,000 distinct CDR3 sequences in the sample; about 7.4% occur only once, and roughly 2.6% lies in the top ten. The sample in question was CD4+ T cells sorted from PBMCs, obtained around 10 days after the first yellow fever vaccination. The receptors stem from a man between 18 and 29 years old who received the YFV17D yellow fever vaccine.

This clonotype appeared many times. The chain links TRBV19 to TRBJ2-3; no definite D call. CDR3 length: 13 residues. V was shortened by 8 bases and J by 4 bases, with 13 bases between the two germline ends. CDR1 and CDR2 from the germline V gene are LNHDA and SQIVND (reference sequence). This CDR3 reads CASAASNSDTQYF. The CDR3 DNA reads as TGTGCCAGTGCCGCGTCCAACTCAGATACGCAGTATTTT.

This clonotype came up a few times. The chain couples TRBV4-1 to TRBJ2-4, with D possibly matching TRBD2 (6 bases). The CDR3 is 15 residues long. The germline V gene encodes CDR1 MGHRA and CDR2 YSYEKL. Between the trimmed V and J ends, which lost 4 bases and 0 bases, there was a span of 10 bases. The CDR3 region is CASSRPGLAKNIQYF. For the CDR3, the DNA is TGCGCCAGCAGCCGCCCGGGACTAGCCAAAAACATTCAGTACTTC.

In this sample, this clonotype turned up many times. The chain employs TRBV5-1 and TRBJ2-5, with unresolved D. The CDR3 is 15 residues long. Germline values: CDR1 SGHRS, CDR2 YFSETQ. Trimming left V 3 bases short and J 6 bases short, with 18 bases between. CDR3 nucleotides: TGCGCCAGCAGCTCCTCTGGTCGGATTGAGAAGACCCAGTACTTC. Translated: CASSSSGRIEKTQYF. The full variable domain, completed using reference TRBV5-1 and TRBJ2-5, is KAGVTQTPRYLIKTRGQQVTLSCSPISGHRSVSWYQQTPGQGLQFLFEYFSETQRNKGNFPGRFSGRQFSNSRSEMNVSTLELGDSALYLCASSSSGRIEKTQYFGPGTRLLVL.

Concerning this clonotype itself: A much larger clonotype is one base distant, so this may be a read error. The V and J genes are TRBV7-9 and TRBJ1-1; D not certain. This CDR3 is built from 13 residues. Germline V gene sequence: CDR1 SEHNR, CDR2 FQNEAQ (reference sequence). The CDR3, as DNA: TGTGCCAGCAGCCCAAACAGAGACACTGAAGTTTTCTTT. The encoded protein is CASSPNRDTEVFF. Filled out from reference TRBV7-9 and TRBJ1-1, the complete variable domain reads DTGVSQNPRHKITKRGQNVTFRCDPISEHNRLYWYRQTLGQGPEFLTYFQNEAQLEKSRLLSDRFSAERPKGSFSTLEIQRTEQGDSAMYLCASSPNRDTEVFFGQGTRLTVV.

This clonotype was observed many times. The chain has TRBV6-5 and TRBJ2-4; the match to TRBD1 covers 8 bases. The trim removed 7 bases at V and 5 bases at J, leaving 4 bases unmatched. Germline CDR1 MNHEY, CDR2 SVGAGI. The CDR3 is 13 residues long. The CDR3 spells CASTDRGENIQYF. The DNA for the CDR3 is TGTGCCAGCACCGACAGGGGCGAAAACATTCAGTACTTC.

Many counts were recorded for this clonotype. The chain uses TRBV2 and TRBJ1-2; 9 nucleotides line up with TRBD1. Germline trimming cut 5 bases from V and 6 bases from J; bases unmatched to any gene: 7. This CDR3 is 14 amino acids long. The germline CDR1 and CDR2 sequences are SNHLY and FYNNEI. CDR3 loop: CASSPTWTGDGYTF. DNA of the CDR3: TGTGCCAGCAGTCCAACGTGGACAGGGGATGGCTACACCTTC.

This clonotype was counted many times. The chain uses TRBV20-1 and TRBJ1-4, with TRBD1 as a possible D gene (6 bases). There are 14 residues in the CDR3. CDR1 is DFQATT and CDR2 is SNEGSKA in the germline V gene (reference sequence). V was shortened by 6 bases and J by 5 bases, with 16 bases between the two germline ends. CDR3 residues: CSAPSGTKNEKLFF. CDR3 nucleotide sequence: TGCAGTGCCCCATCCGGGACAAAAAATGAAAAACTGTTTTTT.

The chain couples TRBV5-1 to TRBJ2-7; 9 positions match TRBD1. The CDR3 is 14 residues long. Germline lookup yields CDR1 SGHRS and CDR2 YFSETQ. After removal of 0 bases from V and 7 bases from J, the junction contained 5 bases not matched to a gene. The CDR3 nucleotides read TGCGCCAGCAGCTTGGGGGACAGGGTTGGGGAGCAGTACTTC. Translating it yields CASSLGDRVGEQYF.

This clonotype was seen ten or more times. CDR3 amino acids: CASGGGSGATNEKLFF. CDR3 DNA: TGTGCCAGCGGAGGGGGTTCAGGGGCAACTAATGAAAAACTGTTTTTT. The rearrangement uses TRBV9 and TRBJ1-4; D perhaps matches TRBD1 (6 bases). V was shortened by 7 bases and J by 0 bases, with 16 bases between the two germline ends. CDR3 length equals 16 residues. Germline CDR1 is SGDLS and CDR2 is YYNGEE.

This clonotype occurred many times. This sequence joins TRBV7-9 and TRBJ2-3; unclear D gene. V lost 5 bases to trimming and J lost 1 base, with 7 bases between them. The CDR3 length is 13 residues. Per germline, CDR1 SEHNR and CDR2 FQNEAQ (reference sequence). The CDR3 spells CASSRVGTDTQYF. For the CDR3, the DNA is TGTGCCAGCAGCCGCGTAGGCACAGATACGCAGTATTTT.

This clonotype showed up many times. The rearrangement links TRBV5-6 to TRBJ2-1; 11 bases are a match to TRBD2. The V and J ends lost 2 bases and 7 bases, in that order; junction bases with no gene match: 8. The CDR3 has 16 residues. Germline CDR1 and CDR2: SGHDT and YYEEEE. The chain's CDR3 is CASSFLAGGPRNEQFF. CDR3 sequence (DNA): TGTGCCAGCAGCTTCTTAGCGGGGGGGCCAAGGAATGAGCAGTTCTTC.

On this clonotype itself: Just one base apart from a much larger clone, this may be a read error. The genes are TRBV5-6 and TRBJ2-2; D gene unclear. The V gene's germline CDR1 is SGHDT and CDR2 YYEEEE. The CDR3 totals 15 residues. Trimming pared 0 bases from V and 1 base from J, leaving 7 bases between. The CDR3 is CASSLAAQNTGELFF. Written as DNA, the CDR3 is TGTGCCAGCAGCTTGGCGGCACAGAACACCGGGGAGCTGTTTTTT. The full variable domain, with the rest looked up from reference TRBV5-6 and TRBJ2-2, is DAGVTQSPTHLIKTRGQQVTLRCSPKSGHDTVSWYQQALGQGPQFIFQYYEEEERQRGNFPDRFSGHQFPNYSSELNVNALLLGDSALYLCASSLAAQNTGELFFGEGSRLTVL.

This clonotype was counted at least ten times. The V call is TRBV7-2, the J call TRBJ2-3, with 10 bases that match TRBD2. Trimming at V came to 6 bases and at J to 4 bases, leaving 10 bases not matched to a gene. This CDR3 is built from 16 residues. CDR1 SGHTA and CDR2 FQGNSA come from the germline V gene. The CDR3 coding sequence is TGTGCCAGCAGAACTCAAGCTAGCGGGGGTGCAGATACGCAGTATTTT. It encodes CASRTQASGGADTQYF.

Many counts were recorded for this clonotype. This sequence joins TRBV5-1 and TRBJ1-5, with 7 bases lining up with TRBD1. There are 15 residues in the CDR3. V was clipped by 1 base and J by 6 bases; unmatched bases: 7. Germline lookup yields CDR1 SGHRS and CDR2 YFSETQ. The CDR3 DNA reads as TGCGCCAGCAGCTTGTTAGGACAGGATACTCAGCCCCAGCATTTT. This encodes CASSLLGQDTQPQHF.

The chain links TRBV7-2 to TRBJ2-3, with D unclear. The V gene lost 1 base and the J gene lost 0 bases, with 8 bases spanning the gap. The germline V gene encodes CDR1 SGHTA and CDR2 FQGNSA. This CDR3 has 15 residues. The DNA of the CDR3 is TGTGCCAGCAGCTTAGTTTACTTGAGCACAGATACGCAGTATTTT. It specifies CASSLVYLSTDTQYF.

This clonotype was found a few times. CDR3 in amino acids: CASRGTGIGEKLFF. The CDR3 DNA sequence: TGTGCCAGCAGGGGGACAGGGATTGGTGAAAAACTGTTTTTT. The rearrangement joins TRBV12-3 or TRBV12-4 to TRBJ1-4; 9 positions match TRBD1. The CDR3 loop spans 14 amino acids. J was trimmed by 7 bases and V by 6 bases; bases with no gene match: 6.

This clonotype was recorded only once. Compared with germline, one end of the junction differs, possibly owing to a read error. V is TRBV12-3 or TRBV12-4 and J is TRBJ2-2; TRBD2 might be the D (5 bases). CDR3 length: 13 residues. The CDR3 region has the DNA TGTGCCAGCAGCCGCCTCCTTACCGGGGTGCTGTTTTTT. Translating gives CASSRLLTGVLFF.

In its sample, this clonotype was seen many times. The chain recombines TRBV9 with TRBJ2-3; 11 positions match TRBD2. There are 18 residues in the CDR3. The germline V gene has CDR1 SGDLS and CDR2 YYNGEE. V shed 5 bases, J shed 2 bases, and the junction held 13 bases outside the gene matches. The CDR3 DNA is TGTGCCAGCAGTTCCGGGACTAGCGGTATTACTAACACAGATACGCAGTATTTT. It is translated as CASSSGTSGITNTDTQYF.

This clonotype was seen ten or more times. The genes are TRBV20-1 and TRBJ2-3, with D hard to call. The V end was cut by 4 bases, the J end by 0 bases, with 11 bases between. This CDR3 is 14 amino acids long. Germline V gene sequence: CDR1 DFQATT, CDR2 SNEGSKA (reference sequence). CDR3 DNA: TGCAGTGCTATTTGGGCCTCTAGCACAGATACGCAGTATTTT. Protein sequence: CSAIWASSTDTQYF.

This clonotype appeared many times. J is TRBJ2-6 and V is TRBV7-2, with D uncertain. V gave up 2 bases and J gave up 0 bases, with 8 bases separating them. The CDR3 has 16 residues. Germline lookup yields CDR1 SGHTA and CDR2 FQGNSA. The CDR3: CASSLRVRSGANVLTF. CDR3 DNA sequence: TGTGCCAGCAGCTTAAGGGTCCGCTCTGGGGCCAACGTCCTGACTTTC. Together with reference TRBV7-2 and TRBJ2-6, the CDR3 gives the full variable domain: GAGVSQSPSNKVTEKGKDVELRCDPISGHTALYWYRQSLGQGLEFLIYFQGNSAPDKSGLPSDRFSAERTGGSVSTLTIQRTQQEDSAVYLCASSLRVRSGANVLTFGAGSRLTVL.

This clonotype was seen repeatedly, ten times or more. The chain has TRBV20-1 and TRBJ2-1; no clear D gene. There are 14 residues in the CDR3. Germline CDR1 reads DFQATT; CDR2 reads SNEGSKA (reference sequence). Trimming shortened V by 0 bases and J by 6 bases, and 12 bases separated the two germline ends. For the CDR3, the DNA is TGCAGTGCTAGAGATCTGAGGTCCCCCAATGAGCAGTTCTTC. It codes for CSARDLRSPNEQFF.

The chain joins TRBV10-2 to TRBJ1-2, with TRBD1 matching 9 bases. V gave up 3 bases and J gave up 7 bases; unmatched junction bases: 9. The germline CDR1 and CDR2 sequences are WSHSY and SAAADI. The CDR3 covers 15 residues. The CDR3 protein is CASSDWKQGASGYTF. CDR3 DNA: TGCGCCAGCAGTGACTGGAAACAGGGGGCCTCTGGCTACACCTTC.

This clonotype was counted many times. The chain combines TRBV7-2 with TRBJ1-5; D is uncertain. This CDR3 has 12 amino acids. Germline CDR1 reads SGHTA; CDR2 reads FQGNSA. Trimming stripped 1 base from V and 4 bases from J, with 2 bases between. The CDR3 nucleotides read TGTGCCAGCAGCTTAGAGAATCAGCCCCAGCATTTT. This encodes CASSLENQPQHF.

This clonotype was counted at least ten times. The CDR3, as DNA: TGTGCCAGCAGTGAAGCGTTAAACACTGAAGCTTTCTTT. Protein product: CASSEALNTEAFF. The chain combines TRBV2 with TRBJ1-1; no clear D gene. Germline V lookup: CDR1 SNHLY, CDR2 FYNNEI. CDR3 size: 13 residues. Trimming cost V 0 bases and J 2 bases, with 4 bases left between them.